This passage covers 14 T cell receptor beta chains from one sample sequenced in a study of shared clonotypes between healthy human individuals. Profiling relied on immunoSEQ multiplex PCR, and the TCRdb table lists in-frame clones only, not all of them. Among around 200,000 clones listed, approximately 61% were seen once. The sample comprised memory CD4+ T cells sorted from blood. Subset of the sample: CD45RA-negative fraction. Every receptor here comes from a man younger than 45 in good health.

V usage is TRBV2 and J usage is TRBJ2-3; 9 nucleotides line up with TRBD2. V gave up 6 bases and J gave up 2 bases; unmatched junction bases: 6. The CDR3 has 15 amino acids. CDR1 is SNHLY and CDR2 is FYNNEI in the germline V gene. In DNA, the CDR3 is TGTGCCAGCAGCGGACTAGCGCAATACACAGATACGCAGTATTTT. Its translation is CASSGLAQYTDTQYF.

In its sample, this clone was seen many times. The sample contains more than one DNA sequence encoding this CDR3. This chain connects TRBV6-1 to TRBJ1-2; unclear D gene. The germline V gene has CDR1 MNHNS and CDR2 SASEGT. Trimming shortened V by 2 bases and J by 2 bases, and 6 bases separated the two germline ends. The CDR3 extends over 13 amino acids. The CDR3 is CASSERPNYGYTF. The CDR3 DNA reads TGTGCCAGCAGTGAACGACCGAACTATGGCTACACCTTC.

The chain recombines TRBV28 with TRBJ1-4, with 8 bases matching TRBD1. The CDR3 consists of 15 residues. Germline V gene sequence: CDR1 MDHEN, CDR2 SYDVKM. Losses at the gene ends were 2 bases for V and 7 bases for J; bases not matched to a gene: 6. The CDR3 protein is CASSLDDRGAEKLFF. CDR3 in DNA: TGTGCCAGCAGTTTAGACGACAGGGGCGCTGAAAAACTGTTTTTT.

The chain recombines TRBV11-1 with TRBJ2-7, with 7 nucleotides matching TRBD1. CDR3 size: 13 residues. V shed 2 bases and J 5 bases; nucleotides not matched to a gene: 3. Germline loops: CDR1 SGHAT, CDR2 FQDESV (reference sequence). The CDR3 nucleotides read TGTGCCAGCAGCTTATACAGGGGCCACGAGCAGTACTTC. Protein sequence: CASSLYRGHEQYF.

CDR3 DNA: TGCGCCAGCAGTTACGGAGGAATGACTAGCGGTTCAGATACGCAGTATTTT. Amino acids: CASSYGGMTSGSDTQYF. The rearrangement links TRBV5-1 to TRBJ2-3, with TRBD2 matching over 9 bases. V lost 5 bases to trimming and J lost 4 bases; unmatched junction nucleotides: 14. The CDR3 is 17 residues long. CDR1 is SGHRS, CDR2 YFSETQ, per germline.

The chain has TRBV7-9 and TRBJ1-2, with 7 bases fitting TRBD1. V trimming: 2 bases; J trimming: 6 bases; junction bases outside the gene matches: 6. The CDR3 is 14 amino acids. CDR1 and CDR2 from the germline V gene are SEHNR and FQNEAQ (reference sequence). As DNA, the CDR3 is TGTGCCAGCAGCTTAAATTTAGGGACAGATGGCTACACCTTC. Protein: CASSLNLGTDGYTF.

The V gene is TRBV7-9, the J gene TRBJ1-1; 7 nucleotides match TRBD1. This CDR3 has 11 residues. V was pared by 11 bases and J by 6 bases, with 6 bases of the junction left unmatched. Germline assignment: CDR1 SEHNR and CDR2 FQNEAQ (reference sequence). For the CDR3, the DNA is TGTGCCCCGAGTAGGGGGCCTGAAGCTTTCTTT. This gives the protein CAPSRGPEAFF.

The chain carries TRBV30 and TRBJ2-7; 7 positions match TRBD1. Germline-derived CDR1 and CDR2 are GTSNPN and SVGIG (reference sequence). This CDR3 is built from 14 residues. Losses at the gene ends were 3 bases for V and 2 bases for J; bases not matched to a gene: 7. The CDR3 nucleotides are TGTGCCTGGAGCCGGGGACAGCCACCCTACGAGCAGTACTTC. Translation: CAWSRGQPPYEQYF. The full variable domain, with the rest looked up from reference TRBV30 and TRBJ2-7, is SQTIHQWPATLVQPVGSPLSLECTVEGTSNPNLYWYRQAAGRGLQLLFYSVGIGQISSEVPQNLSASRPQDRQFILSSKKLLLSDSGFYLCAWSRGQPPYEQYFGPGTRLTVT.

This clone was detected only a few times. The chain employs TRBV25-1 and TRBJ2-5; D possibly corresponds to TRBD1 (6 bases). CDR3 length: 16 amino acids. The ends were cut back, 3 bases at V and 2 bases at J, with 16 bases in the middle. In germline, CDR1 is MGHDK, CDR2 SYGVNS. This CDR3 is CASSEPKTGQQETQYF. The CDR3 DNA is TGTGCCAGCAGTGAGCCAAAGACTGGACAGCAAGAGACCCAGTACTTC. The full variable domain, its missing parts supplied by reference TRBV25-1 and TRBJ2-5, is EADIYQTPRYLVIGTGKKITLECSQTMGHDKMYWYQQDPGMELHLIHYSYGVNSTEKGDLSSESTVSRIRTEHFPLTLESARPSHTSQYLCASSEPKTGQQETQYFGPGTRLLVL.

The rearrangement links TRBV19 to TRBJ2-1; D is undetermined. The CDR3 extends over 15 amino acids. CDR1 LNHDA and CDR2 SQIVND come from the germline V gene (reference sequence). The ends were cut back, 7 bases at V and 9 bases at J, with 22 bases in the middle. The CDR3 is CASNIPGESTFEQFF. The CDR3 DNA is TGTGCCAGTAACATCCCGGGCGAATCTACATTTGAGCAGTTCTTC. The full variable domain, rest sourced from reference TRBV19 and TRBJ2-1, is DGGITQSPKYLFRKEGQNVTLSCEQNLNHDAMYWYRQDPGQGLRLIYYSQIVNDFQKGDIAEGYSVSREKKESFPLTVTSAQKNPTAFYLCASNIPGESTFEQFFGPGTRLTVL.

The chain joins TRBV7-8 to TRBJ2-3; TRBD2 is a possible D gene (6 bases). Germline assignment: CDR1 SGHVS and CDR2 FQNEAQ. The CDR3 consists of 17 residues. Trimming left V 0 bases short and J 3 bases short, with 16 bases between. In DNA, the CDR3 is TGTGCCAGCAGCTTAGCGTCCGGAGGGAGGAGGACAGATACGCAGTATTTT. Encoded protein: CASSLASGGRRTDTQYF.

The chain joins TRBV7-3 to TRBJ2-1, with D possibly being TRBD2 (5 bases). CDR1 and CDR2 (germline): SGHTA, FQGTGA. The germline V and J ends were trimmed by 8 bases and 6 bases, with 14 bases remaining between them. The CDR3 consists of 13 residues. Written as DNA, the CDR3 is TGTGCCAGCGCGCGGGTTGGTTCCAATGAGCAGTTCTTC. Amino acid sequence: CASARVGSNEQFF.

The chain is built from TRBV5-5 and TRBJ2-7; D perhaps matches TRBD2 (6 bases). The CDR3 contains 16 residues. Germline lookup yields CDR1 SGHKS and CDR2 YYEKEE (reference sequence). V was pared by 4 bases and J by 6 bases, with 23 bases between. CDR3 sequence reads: CASSPDGTLIASEQYF. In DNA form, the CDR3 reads TGTGCCAGCAGCCCTGACGGGACTCTTATTGCGTCCGAGCAGTACTTC. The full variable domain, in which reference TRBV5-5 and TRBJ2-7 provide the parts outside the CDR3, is DAGVTQSPTHLIKTRGQQVTLRCSPISGHKSVSWYQQVLGQGPQFIFQYYEKEERGRGNFPDRFSARQFPNYSSELNVNALLLGDSALYLCASSPDGTLIASEQYFGPGTRLTVT.

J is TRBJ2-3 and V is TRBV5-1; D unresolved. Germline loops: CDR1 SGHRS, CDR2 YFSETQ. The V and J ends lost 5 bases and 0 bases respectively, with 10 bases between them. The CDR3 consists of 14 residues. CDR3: CASRYRLSTDTQYF. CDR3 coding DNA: TGCGCCAGCAGATATAGACTGAGCACAGATACGCAGTATTTT.